This entry lists 28 T cell receptor beta chains sequenced from one sample in a study of Ad26.COV2.S vaccination and SARS-CoV-2 variants. The sample's treatment: roughly 18 received Ad26.COV2.S at low or high dose, single or two shots; about 5 received placebo; per-sample allocation not given. Material that was analyzed had been drawn on day 63 after the first vaccine or placebo injection. TCRdb keeps only in-frame clones here, not all; method: immunoSEQ multiplex PCR. The sample yields around 450,000 clones, approximately 89% seen once. The sequences come from peripheral blood, collected in a trial of Ad26.COV2.S vaccine versus placebo. Receptor source: a person between 18 and 60 years old who received the Ad26.COV2.S COVID-19 vaccine or a placebo.

The chain combines TRBV29-1 with TRBJ2-5; D tentatively fits TRBD1 or TRBD2 (6 bases each). Germline CDR1 and CDR2: SQVTM and ANQGSEA. V was shortened by 1 base and J by 4 bases, with 22 bases between the two germline ends. This CDR3 is 17 amino acids long. The DNA of the CDR3 is TGCAGCGTTGAAGCTAGTAGGGGGGCTAGGAGTATAGAGACCCAGTACTTC. This sequence encodes CSVEASRGARSIETQYF. The full variable domain, rest sourced from reference TRBV29-1 and TRBJ2-5, is SAVISQKPSRDICQRGTSLTIQCQVDSQVTMMFWYRQQPGQSLTLIATANQGSEATYESGFVIDKFPISRPNLTFSTLTVSNMSPEDSSIYLCSVEASRGARSIETQYFGPGTRLLVL.

The gene calls are TRBV18 and TRBJ2-1; 11 positions match TRBD2. The V and J ends lost 5 bases and 1 base, in that order; junction bases with no gene match: 4. The germline gives CDR1 KGHSH, CDR2 LQKENI. The CDR3 spans 16 residues. The CDR3: CASSELAGGSYNEQFF. As DNA, the CDR3 is TGTGCCAGCTCAGAGCTAGCGGGAGGTTCCTACAATGAGCAGTTCTTC.

This clone was detected a few times. The J gene is TRBJ2-3, the V gene TRBV4-3, with D unresolved. Germline V lookup: CDR1 LGHNA, CDR2 YSLEER. Trimming removed 3 bases from V and 2 bases from J, with 12 bases in between. The CDR3 spans 15 residues. CDR3 loop: CASSHVRDITDTQYF. CDR3 coding DNA: TGCGCCAGCAGCCATGTTCGCGACATCACAGATACGCAGTATTTT.

The chain has TRBV29-1 and TRBJ1-4; no clear D gene. In germline, CDR1 is SQVTM, CDR2 ANQGSEA. V gave up 8 bases and J gave up 8 bases, with 18 bases separating them. The CDR3 consists of 13 residues. CDR3 coding DNA: TGCAGCATACTCACCGGGTCAGGAGAAAAACTGTTTTTT. Residues: CSILTGSGEKLFF.

The genes are TRBV19 and TRBJ2-4; possibly TRBD1 or TRBD2 for D (6 bases each). In germline, CDR1 is LNHDA, CDR2 SQIVND (reference sequence). The CDR3 length is 13 residues. The V end lost 3 bases, the J end lost 5 bases, and 8 bases lay between the germline ends. The CDR3 loop is CASSMGGQNIQYF. CDR3 bases: TGTGCCAGTAGTATGGGGGGCCAAAACATTCAGTACTTC.

The chain links TRBV2 to TRBJ2-6, with D unresolved. V dropped 1 base and J dropped 2 bases, with 3 bases sitting between them. The germline gives CDR1 SNHLY, CDR2 FYNNEI. The CDR3 length is 14 residues. The CDR3 protein is CASSEEPGANVLTF. The CDR3, as DNA: TGTGCCAGCAGTGAAGAGCCTGGGGCCAACGTCCTGACTTTC.

The chain has TRBV9 and TRBJ2-1; D not resolved. Trimming stripped 2 bases from V and 2 bases from J, with 11 bases between. CDR3 size: 15 residues. CDR1 is SGDLS and CDR2 is YYNGEE in the germline V gene. In nucleotides, the CDR3 is TGTGCCAGCAGCGTGGCCCCGTGGCCCTACAATGAGCAGTTCTTC. Translated: CASSVAPWPYNEQFF. The full variable domain, with the rest looked up from reference TRBV9 and TRBJ2-1, is DSGVTQTPKHLITATGQRVTLRCSPRSGDLSVYWYQQSLDQGLQFLIQYYNGEERAKGNILERFSAQQFPDLHSELNLSSLELGDSALYFCASSVAPWPYNEQFFGPGTRLTVL.

V usage is TRBV13 and J usage is TRBJ1-2; D might be TRBD1 (5 bases). The CDR3 runs to 15 residues. V was trimmed by 5 bases and J by 7 bases, leaving 20 bases between them. Germline assignment: CDR1 PRHDT and CDR2 FYEKMQ (reference sequence). CDR3 amino acids: CASSGSRMGRAGYTF. CDR3 DNA sequence: TGTGCCAGCAGCGGCTCTAGGATGGGGCGGGCTGGCTACACCTTC.

This sequence joins TRBV2 and TRBJ1-5; tentative D call: TRBD1 (6 bases). CDR1 is SNHLY and CDR2 is FYNNEI in the germline V gene. V was clipped by 2 bases and J by 9 bases, with 11 bases between them. This CDR3 spans 13 amino acids. CDR3 sequence reads: CASSEIQGGPQHF. For the CDR3, the DNA is TGTGCCAGCAGTGAAATACAGGGAGGGCCCCAGCATTTT.

The V call is TRBV29-1, the J call TRBJ1-1, with D unresolved. V gave up 5 bases and J gave up 0 bases, with 10 bases separating them. CDR3 length: 13 residues. Germline V gene sequence: CDR1 SQVTM, CDR2 ANQGSEA. The CDR3 DNA reads TGCAGCGTTCGACGGTCCATGAACACTGAAGCTTTCTTT. Protein: CSVRRSMNTEAFF.

The chain links TRBV5-1 to TRBJ2-5; D might be TRBD1 (6 bases). The CDR3 has 14 residues. The germline V gene encodes CDR1 SGHRS and CDR2 YFSETQ. V was shortened by 2 bases and J by 5 bases, with 13 bases between the two germline ends. CDR3: CASSLQGREETQYF. In nucleotides, the CDR3 is TGCGCCAGCAGCTTACAGGGTCGCGAGGAGACCCAGTACTTC.

The chain recombines TRBV29-1 with TRBJ1-1; D remains unclear. This CDR3 has 12 amino acids. The V and J ends lost 5 bases and 3 bases respectively, with 10 bases between them. Germline-derived CDR1 and CDR2 are SQVTM and ANQGSEA. The chain's CDR3 is CSVREWDTEAFF. CDR3 DNA: TGCAGCGTTCGGGAGTGGGACACTGAAGCTTTCTTT.

The V call is TRBV5-6, the J call TRBJ1-3, with D unresolved. V lost 0 bases to trimming and J lost 5 bases, with 9 bases between them. Germline loops: CDR1 SGHDT, CDR2 YYEEEE. The CDR3 is made up of 14 amino acids. The CDR3 here is CASSLGTVRNTIYF. For the CDR3, the DNA is TGTGCCAGCAGCTTGGGGACGGTGAGAAACACCATATATTTT.

The rearrangement uses TRBV4-2 and TRBJ2-3; the D is unclear. Germline V gene sequence: CDR1 LGHNA, CDR2 YNFKEQ. Trimming took off 0 bases at V and 3 bases at J, with 4 bases between the two ends. The CDR3 has 13 residues. CDR3 protein: CASSQEITDTQYF. In nucleotides, the CDR3 is TGTGCCAGCAGCCAAGAGATAACAGATACGCAGTATTTT.

A word on this clone: The sample holds other DNA sequences that translate to the same CDR3. The chain is built from TRBV5-1 and TRBJ1-3; D unresolved. Between the trimmed V and J ends, which lost 2 bases and 0 bases, there was a span of 6 bases. The CDR3 length is 14 residues. Germline loops: CDR1 SGHRS, CDR2 YFSETQ. Here the CDR3 reads CASSFDNSGNTIYF. The CDR3 DNA reads as TGCGCCAGCAGCTTTGACAACTCTGGAAACACCATATATTTT.

The chain links TRBV6-5 to TRBJ2-1; D call uncertain. Per the germline V gene, CDR1 is MNHEY and CDR2 is SVGAGI. The length of the CDR3 is 11 residues. Trimming left V 7 bases short and J 7 bases short, with 8 bases between. Written as DNA, the CDR3 is TGTGCCAGCATTTCTGATAATGAGCAGTTCTTC. It is translated as CASISDNEQFF.

The CDR3 bases are TGTGCCAGTAGTCAACTTTCGTTCGGTTTTCCAGAGACCCAGTACTTC. The encoded protein is CASSQLSFGFPETQYF. This sequence joins TRBV19 and TRBJ2-5; D unresolved. Germline CDR1 is LNHDA and CDR2 is SQIVND (reference sequence). The CDR3 length is 16 residues. The V end was cut by 5 bases, the J end by 4 bases, with 20 bases between.

The chain carries TRBV5-5 and TRBJ1-5; TRBD1 might be the D (6 bases). The ends were cut back, 2 bases at V and 11 bases at J, with 17 bases in the middle. This CDR3 has 14 residues. The V gene's germline CDR1 is SGHKS and CDR2 YYEKEE (reference sequence). CDR3 amino acids: CASSFFTGLISQHF. CDR3 DNA sequence: TGTGCCAGCAGCTTCTTTACAGGGCTCATATCCCAGCATTTT.

The chain recombines TRBV7-2 with TRBJ1-2; tentative D call: TRBD1 (5 bases). The CDR3 runs 15 residues. The V and J ends lost 5 bases and 5 bases respectively, with 18 bases between them. Germline CDR1 reads SGHTA; CDR2 reads FQGNSA. CDR3: CASSPDSGGFYGYTF. The CDR3 region has the DNA TGTGCCAGCAGCCCTGACAGTGGAGGGTTTTATGGCTACACCTTC.

The rearrangement links TRBV7-8 to TRBJ1-1; no firm D call. The CDR3 is 14 amino acids. Trimming cost V 8 bases and J 0 bases, with 13 bases left between them. Germline V gives CDR1 SGHVS, CDR2 FQNEAQ. CDR3 protein: CASWRIGLNTEAFF. In nucleotides, the CDR3 is TGTGCCAGCTGGCGGATTGGTTTGAACACTGAAGCTTTCTTT.

This clone was observed once. The V call is TRBV7-2, the J call TRBJ1-4, with TRBD1 matching over 7 bases. Trimming cost V 2 bases and J 6 bases; bases outside gene matches: 0. The CDR3 runs 13 residues. CDR1 and CDR2 from the germline V gene are SGHTA and FQGNSA. CDR3 loop: CASSLQGDEKLFF. The CDR3, as DNA: TGTGCCAGCAGCTTACAGGGGGATGAAAAACTGTTTTTT.

This chain joins TRBV5-1 and TRBJ1-4; 7 bases map to TRBD1. The trim removed 4 bases at V and 4 bases at J, leaving 10 bases unmatched. Germline V CDR1 and CDR2: SGHRS, YFSETQ. This CDR3 contains 16 residues. The CDR3 sequence: CASSPGVGQSNEKLFF. The CDR3 DNA sequence: TGCGCCAGCAGCCCGGGTGTGGGACAGAGTAATGAAAAACTGTTTTTT.

V gene TRBV4-3 combines with J gene TRBJ2-4, with a weak D call TRBD1 (5 bases). V was trimmed by 0 bases and J by 0 bases, leaving 18 bases between them. This CDR3 is 19 amino acids long. The germline gives CDR1 LGHNA, CDR2 YSLEER. CDR3 loop: CASSQDTLDSLLAKNIQYF. The CDR3 DNA is TGCGCCAGCAGCCAAGATACCCTTGACAGTCTTCTAGCCAAAAACATTCAGTACTTC.

With regard to this clone: At one boundary the junction diverges from the germline segment, which might be a read error. The chain links TRBV19 to TRBJ2-1, with a possible D match to TRBD2 (6 bases). CDR1 LNHDA and CDR2 SQIVND come from the germline V gene (reference sequence). CDR3 length: 15 amino acids. CDR3 amino acids: CASRDRGSTSNEQFF. CDR3 DNA sequence: TGTGCTAGTAGGGATCGGGGGAGCACGAGCAATGAGCAGTTCTTC.

The rearrangement joins TRBV19 to TRBJ1-3, with D unclear. The CDR3 contains 18 residues. Trimming cost V 5 bases and J 0 bases, with 20 bases left between them. Germline loops: CDR1 LNHDA, CDR2 SQIVND (reference sequence). The CDR3 protein is CASSSSSASLSSGNTIYF. The CDR3, as DNA: TGTGCCAGTAGTTCCAGCTCCGCCTCGCTAAGCTCTGGAAACACCATATATTTT.

The chain carries TRBV30 and TRBJ1-2, with unresolved D. The germline V gene encodes CDR1 GTSNPN and CDR2 SVGIG (reference sequence). Trimming removed 0 bases from V and 8 bases from J, with 19 bases in between. The CDR3 is 15 amino acids. This CDR3 is CAWSVLGQAYGGYTF. CDR3 nucleotides: TGTGCCTGGAGTGTACTCGGGCAGGCGTACGGGGGCTACACCTTC.

The chain recombines TRBV7-2 with TRBJ2-7; 7 nucleotides agree with TRBD1. V was pared by 2 bases and J by 6 bases, with 7 bases of the junction left unmatched. Germline V gives CDR1 SGHTA, CDR2 FQGNSA. This CDR3 has 14 residues. The CDR3 bases are TGTGCCAGCAGCTTATTTGGACAGGCCCCCGAGCAGTACTTC. Translation: CASSLFGQAPEQYF.

The chain carries TRBV18 and TRBJ2-5; 14 nucleotides match TRBD2. The trim removed 0 bases at V and 5 bases at J, leaving 5 bases unmatched. Germline values: CDR1 KGHSH, CDR2 LQKENI. The CDR3 runs to 17 residues. CDR3 protein: CASSPPRRTSGRETQYF. Here the CDR3 DNA reads TGTGCCAGCTCACCACCACGAAGGACTAGCGGGAGGGAGACCCAGTACTTC.